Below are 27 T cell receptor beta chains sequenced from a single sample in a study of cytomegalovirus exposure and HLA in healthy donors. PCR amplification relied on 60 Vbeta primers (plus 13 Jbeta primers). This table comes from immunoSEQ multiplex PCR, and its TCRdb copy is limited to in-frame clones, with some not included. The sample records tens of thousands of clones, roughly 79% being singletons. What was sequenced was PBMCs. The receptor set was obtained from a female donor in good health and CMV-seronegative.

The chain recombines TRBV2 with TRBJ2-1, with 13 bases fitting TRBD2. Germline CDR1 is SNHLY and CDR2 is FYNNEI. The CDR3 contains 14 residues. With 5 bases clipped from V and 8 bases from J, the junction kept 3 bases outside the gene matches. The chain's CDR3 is CASSSTSGRYEQFF. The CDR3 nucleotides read TGTGCCAGCAGTTCGACTAGCGGGAGGTATGAGCAGTTCTTC.

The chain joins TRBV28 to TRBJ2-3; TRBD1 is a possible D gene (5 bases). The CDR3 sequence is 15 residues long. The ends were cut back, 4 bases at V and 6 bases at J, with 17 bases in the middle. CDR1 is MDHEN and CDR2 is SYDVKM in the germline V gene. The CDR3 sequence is CASSSPGPGQDTQYF. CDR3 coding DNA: TGTGCCAGCAGTTCCCCGGGCCCAGGGCAGGATACGCAGTATTTT.

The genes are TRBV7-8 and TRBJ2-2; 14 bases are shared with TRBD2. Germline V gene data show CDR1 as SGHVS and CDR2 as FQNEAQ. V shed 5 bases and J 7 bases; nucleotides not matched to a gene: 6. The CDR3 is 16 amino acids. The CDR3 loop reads CASSIGLAGGGGELFF. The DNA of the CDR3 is TGTGCCAGCAGCATCGGACTAGCGGGGGGAGGCGGGGAGCTGTTTTTT.

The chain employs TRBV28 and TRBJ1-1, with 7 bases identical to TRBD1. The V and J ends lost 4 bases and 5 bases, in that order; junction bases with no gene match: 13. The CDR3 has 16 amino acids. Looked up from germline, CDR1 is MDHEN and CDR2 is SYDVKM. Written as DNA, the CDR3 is TGTGCCAGCAGTTCCCCTGCGACAGGGACAACAACTGAAGCTTTCTTT. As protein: CASSSPATGTTTEAFF.

This CDR3 reads CASSSDNQPQHF. In nucleotides, the CDR3 is TGTGCCAGCAGCTCCGACAACCAGCCCCAGCATTTT. The genes are TRBV7-9 and TRBJ1-5; no reliable D call. Germline V gives CDR1 SEHNR, CDR2 FQNEAQ (reference sequence). Between the trimmed V and J ends, which lost 4 bases and 7 bases, there was a span of 8 bases. The length of the CDR3 is 12 residues.

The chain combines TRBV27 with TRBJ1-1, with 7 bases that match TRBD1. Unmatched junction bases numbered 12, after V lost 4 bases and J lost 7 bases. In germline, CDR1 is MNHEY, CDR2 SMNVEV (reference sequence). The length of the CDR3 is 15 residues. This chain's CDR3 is CASSSQQGVDGEAFF. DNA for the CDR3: TGTGCCAGCAGTTCCCAGCAGGGGGTTGATGGTGAAGCTTTCTTT.

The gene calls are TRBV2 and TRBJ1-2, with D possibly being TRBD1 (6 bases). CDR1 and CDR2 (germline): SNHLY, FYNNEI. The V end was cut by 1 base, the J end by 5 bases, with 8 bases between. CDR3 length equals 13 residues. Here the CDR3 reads CASSEGQGYGYTF. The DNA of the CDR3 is TGTGCCAGCAGTGAAGGTCAGGGGTATGGCTACACCTTC.

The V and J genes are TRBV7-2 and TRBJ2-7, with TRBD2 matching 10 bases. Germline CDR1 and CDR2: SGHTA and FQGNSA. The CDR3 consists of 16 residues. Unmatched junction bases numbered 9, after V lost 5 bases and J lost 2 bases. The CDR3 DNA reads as TGTGCCAGCAGCCCTTCTAGCGGGAGTTTTACCTACGAGCAGTACTTC. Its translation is CASSPSSGSFTYEQYF.

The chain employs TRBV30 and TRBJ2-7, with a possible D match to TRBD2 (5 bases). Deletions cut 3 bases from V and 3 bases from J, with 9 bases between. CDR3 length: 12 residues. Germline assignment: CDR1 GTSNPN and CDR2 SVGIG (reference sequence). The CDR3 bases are TGTGCCTGGAGCCGGGGATTCTACGAGCAGTACTTC. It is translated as CAWSRGFYEQYF.

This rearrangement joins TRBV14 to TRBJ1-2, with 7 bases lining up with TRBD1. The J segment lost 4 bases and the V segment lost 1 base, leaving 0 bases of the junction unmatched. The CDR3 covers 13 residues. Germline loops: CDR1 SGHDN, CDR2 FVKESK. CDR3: CASSQAGGYGYTF. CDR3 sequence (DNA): TGTGCCAGCAGCCAAGCAGGGGGCTATGGCTACACCTTC.

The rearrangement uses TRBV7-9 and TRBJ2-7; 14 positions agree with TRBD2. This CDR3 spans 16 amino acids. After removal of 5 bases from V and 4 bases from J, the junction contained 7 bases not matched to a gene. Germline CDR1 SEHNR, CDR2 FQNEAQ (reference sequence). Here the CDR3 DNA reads TGTGCCAGCAGCCAGACTAGCGGGAGGGCCGTGTACGAGCAGTACTTC. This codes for CASSQTSGRAVYEQYF.

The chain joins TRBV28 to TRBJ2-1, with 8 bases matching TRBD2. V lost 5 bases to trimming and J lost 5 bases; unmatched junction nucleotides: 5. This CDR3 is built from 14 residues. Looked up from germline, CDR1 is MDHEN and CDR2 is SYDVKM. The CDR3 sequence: CASSPGTRNNEQFF. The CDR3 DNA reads TGTGCCAGCAGTCCCGGGACTAGAAACAATGAGCAGTTCTTC.

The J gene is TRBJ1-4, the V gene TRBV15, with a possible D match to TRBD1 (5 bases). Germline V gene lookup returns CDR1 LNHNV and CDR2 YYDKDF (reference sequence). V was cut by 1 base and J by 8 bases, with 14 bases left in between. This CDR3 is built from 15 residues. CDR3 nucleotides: TGTGCCACCAGCAGAGTGCCTACAGGTTGGGAAAAACTGTTTTTT. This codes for CATSRVPTGWEKLFF.

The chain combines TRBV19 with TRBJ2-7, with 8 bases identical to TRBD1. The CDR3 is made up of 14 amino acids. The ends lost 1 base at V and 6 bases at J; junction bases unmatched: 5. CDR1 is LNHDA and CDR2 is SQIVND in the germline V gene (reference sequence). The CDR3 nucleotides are TGTGCCAGTAGTATAGGGGGACAGGTCGGCGAGCAGTACTTC. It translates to CASSIGGQVGEQYF.

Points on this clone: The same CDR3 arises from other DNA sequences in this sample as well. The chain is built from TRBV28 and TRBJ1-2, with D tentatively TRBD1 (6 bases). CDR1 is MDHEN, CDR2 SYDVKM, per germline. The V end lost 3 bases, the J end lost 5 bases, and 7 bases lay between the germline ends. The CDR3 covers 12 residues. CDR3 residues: CASSLRGYGYTF. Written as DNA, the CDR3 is TGTGCCAGCAGTTTGAGGGGGTATGGCTACACCTTC.

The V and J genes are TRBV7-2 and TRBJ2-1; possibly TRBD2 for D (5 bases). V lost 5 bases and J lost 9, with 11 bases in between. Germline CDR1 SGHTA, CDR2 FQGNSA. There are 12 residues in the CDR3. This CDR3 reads CASSPREGEQFF. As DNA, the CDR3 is TGTGCCAGCAGCCCTCGTGAGGGTGAGCAGTTCTTC.

The CDR3: CASSQDNSYNSPLHF. The DNA for the CDR3 is TGCGCCAGCAGCCAAGACAACTCCTATAATTCACCCCTCCACTTT. This chain connects TRBV4-1 to TRBJ1-6; unclear D gene. The V gene lost 0 bases and the J gene lost 0 bases, with 3 bases spanning the gap. CDR3 length: 15 residues. Germline values: CDR1 MGHRA, CDR2 YSYEKL.

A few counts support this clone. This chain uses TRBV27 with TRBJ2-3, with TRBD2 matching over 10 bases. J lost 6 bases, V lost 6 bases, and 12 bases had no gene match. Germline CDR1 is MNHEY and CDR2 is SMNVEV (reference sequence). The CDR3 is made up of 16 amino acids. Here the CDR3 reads CASRGNGLAAIDTQYF. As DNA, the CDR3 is TGTGCCAGCAGGGGTAATGGACTAGCGGCCATTGATACGCAGTATTTT.

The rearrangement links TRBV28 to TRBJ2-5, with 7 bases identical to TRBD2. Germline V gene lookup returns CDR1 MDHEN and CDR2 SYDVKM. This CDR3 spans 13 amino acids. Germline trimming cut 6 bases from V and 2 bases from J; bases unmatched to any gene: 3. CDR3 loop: CASRTSRQETQYF. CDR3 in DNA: TGTGCCAGCAGGACTAGCAGACAAGAGACCCAGTACTTC. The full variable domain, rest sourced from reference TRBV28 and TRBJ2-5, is DVKVTQSSRYLVKRTGEKVFLECVQDMDHENMFWYRQDPGLGLRLIYFSYDVKMKEKGDIPEGYSVSREKKERFSLILESASTNQTSMYLCASRTSRQETQYFGPGTRLLVL.

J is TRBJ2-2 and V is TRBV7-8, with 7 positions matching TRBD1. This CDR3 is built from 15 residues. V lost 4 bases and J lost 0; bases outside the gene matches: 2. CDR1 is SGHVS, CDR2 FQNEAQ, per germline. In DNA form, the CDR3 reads TGTGCCAGCAGCTCGGGACAGCCGAACACCGGGGAGCTGTTTTTT. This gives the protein CASSSGQPNTGELFF.

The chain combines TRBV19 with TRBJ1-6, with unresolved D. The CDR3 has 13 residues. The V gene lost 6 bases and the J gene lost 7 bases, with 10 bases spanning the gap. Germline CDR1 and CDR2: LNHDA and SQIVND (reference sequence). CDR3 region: CASSTFGNSPLHF. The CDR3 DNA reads TGTGCCAGTAGCACTTTCGGGAATTCACCCCTCCACTTT.

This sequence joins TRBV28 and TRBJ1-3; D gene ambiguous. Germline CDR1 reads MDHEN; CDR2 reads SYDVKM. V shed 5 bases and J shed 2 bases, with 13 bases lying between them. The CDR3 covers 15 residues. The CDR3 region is CASSPHRVAGNTIYF. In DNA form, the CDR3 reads TGTGCCAGCAGTCCCCACCGGGTTGCTGGAAACACCATATATTTT.

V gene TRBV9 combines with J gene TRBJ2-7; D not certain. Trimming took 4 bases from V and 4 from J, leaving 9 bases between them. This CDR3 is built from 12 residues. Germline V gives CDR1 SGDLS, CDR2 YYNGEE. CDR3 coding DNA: TGTGCCAGCAGCCCTTCCGGGTACGAGCAGTACTTC. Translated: CASSPSGYEQYF.

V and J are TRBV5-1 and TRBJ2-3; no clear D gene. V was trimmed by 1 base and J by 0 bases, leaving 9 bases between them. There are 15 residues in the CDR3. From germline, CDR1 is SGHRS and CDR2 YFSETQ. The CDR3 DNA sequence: TGCGCCAGCAGCTTGCGAGCAGGCAGCACAGATACGCAGTATTTT. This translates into CASSLRAGSTDTQYF.

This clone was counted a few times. CDR3 residues: CASSLGYRDEQYF. As DNA, the CDR3 is TGTGCCAGCAGCTTGGGGTACCGGGACGAGCAGTACTTC. The V call is TRBV5-4, the J call TRBJ2-7; no reliable D call. This CDR3 region has 13 residues. CDR1 is SGHNT, CDR2 YYREEE, per germline (reference sequence). Trimming removed 0 bases from V and 5 bases from J, with 9 bases in between.

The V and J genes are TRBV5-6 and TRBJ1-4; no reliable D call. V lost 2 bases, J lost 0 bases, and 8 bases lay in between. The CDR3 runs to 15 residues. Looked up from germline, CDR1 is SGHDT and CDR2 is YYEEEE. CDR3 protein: CASSFTPTTNEKLFF. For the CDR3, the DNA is TGTGCCAGCAGCTTCACACCAACAACTAATGAAAAACTGTTTTTT.

CDR3 nucleotides: TGTGCCAGCAGTGTCCGGAGCGGGACCTACAATGAGCAGTTCTTC. Its translation: CASSVRSGTYNEQFF. This sequence joins TRBV2 and TRBJ2-1; 7 bases match TRBD2. Trimming cost V 4 bases and J 2 bases; bases outside gene matches: 5. Per germline, CDR1 SNHLY and CDR2 FYNNEI. This CDR3 comprises 15 residues.